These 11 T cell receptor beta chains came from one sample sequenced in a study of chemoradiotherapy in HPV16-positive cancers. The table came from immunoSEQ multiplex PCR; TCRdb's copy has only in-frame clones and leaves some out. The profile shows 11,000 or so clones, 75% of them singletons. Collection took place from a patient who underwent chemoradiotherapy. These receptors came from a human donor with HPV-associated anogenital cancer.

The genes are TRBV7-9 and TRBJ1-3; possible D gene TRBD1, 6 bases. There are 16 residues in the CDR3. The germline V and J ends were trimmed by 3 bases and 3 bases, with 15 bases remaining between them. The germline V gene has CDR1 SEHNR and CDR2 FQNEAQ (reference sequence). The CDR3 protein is CASSFLTRQDGNTIYF. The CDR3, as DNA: TGTGCCAGCAGCTTCCTGACCCGACAGGATGGAAACACCATATATTTT.

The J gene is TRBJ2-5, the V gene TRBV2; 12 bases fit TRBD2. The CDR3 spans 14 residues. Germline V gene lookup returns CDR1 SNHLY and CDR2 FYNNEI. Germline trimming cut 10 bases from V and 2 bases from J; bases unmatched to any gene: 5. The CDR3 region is CAKGGTSGQETQYF. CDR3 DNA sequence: TGTGCCAAAGGAGGGACTAGCGGGCAAGAGACCCAGTACTTC.

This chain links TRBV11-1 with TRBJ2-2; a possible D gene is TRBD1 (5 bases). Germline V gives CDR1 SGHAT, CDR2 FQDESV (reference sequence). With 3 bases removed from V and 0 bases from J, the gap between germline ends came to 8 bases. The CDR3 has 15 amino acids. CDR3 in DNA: TGTGCCAGCAGCTTCCAGGGCTCGAACACCGGGGAGCTGTTTTTT. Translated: CASSFQGSNTGELFF.

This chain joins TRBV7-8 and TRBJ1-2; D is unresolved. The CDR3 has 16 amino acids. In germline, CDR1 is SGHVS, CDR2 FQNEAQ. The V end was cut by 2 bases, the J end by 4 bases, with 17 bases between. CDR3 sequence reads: CASSLTPGGLIYGYTF. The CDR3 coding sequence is TGTGCCAGCAGCTTAACCCCCGGAGGGCTAATCTATGGCTACACCTTC.

CDR3 loop: CSVAEGPGNEQFF. Here the CDR3 DNA reads TGCAGCGTTGCGGAGGGACCTGGGAATGAGCAGTTCTTC. The chain uses TRBV29-1 and TRBJ2-1; tentatively, D is TRBD2 (6 bases). This CDR3 contains 13 residues. Germline CDR1 and CDR2: SQVTM and ANQGSEA. Deletions cut 4 bases from V and 7 bases from J, with 14 bases between.

The CDR3 sequence: CATSLPPSGNYNEQFF. Written as DNA, the CDR3 is TGTGCCACCAGCTTGCCCCCTAGCGGAAATTACAATGAGCAGTTCTTC. The rearrangement uses TRBV15 and TRBJ2-1; 7 bases line up with TRBD2. CDR3 length equals 16 residues. The V gene's germline CDR1 is LNHNV and CDR2 YYDKDF (reference sequence). With 5 bases clipped from V and 4 bases from J, the junction kept 11 bases outside the gene matches.

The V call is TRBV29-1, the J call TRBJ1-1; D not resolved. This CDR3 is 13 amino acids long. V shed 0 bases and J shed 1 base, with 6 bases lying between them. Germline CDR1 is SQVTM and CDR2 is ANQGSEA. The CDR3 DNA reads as TGCAGCGTTGAAGATCCGGGGAACACTGAAGCTTTCTTT. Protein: CSVEDPGNTEAFF.

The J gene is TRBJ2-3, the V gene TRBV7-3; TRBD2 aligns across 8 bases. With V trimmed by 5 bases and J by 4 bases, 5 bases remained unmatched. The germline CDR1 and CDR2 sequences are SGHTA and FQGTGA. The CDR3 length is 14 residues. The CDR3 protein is CASSPSGRADTQYF. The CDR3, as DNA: TGTGCCAGCAGCCCCAGCGGGAGAGCAGATACGCAGTATTTT.

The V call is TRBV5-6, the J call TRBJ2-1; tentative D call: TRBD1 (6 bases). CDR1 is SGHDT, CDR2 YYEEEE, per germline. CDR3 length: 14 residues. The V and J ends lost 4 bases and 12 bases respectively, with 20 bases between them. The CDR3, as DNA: TGTGCCAGCAGCGGGGGCGTAAGGTTTGACATGCAGTTCTTC. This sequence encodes CASSGGVRFDMQFF. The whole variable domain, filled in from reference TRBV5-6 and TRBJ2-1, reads DAGVTQSPTHLIKTRGQQVTLRCSPKSGHDTVSWYQQALGQGPQFIFQYYEEEERQRGNFPDRFSGHQFPNYSSELNVNALLLGDSALYLCASSGGVRFDMQFFGPGTRLTVL.

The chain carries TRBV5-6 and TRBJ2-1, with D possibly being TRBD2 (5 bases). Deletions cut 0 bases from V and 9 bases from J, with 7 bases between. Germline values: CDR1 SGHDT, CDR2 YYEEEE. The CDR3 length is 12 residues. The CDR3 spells CASSLGGLEQFF. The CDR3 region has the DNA TGTGCCAGCAGCTTGGGCGGGCTTGAGCAGTTCTTC.

The chain's CDR3 is CATSRGPLNTEAFF. The CDR3 DNA is TGTGCCACCAGCAGAGGCCCCTTGAACACTGAAGCTTTCTTT. The chain joins TRBV15 to TRBJ1-1; D is unresolved. This CDR3 is built from 14 residues. The germline V and J ends were trimmed by 1 base and 0 bases, with 6 bases remaining between them. Germline CDR1 LNHNV, CDR2 YYDKDF (reference sequence).